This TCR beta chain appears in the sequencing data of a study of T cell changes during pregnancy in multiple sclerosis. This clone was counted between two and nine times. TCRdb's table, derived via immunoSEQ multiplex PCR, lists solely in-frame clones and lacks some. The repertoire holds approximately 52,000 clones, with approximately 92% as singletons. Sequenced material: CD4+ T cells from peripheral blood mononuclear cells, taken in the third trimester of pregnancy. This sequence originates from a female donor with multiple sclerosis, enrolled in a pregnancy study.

The CDR3 spells CASRRVDTEAFF. The DNA of the CDR3 is TGTGCCAGCAGGAGGGTGGACACTGAAGCTTTCTTT. V and J are TRBV6-5 and TRBJ1-1; D gene ambiguous. This CDR3 is built from 12 residues. Per germline, CDR1 MNHEY and CDR2 SVGAGI. The ends were cut back, 6 bases at V and 3 bases at J, with 8 bases in the middle.